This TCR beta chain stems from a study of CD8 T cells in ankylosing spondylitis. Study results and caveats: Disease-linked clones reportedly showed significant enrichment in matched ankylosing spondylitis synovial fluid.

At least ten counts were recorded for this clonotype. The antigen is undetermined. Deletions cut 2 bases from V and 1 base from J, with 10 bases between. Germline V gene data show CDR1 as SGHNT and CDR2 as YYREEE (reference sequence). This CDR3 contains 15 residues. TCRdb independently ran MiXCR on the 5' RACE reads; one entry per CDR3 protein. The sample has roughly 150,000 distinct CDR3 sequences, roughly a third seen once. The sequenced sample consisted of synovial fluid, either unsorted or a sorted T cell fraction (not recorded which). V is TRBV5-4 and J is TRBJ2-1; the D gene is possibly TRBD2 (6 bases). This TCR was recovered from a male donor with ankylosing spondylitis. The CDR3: CASSFAGGSYNEQFF. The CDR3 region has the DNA TGTGCCAGCAGCTTCGCCGGGGGATCCTACAATGAGCAGTTCTTC.